This T cell receptor (beta chain) was captured in a study of siplizumab effects on memory and regulatory T cells (dated by TCRdb to the late 2010s). About the investigation overall: The study looked at the effect of siplizumab, an anti-CD2 antibody, on alloreactive T-cell subsets in allogeneic mixed lymphocyte reactions made from human PBMCs.

Sorted unstimulated T cells and proliferating T cells recovered from mixed lymphocyte reactions were subjected to TCRbeta CDR3 sequencing. Fresh whole blood from some eleven HLA-typed healthy donors was used to isolate PBMCs. To map where alloreactive clones came from, unstimulated CD4+ regulatory T cells were FACS-sorted. Libraries were constructed by the immunoSEQ multiplex PCR assay. Roughly 9.8 x 10^4 TCR templates per sample were assayed on the deep sequencing platform. Genomic DNA extracted from sorted T cells was the material used for TCRbeta CDR3 sequencing. As for how the authors treated the data: The R programming language was used for clonal analysis of TCRbeta CDR3 data. Comparing unstimulated samples against CFSE-low samples taken after the reaction was how alloreactive CD4+ and CD8+ clones were defined. Regulatory or non-regulatory origin of alloreactive CD4+ clones was assigned by matching sequences to the sorted unstimulated Treg and non-Treg repertoires. TCRdb took over this immuneACCESS table, retaining in-frame rearrangements with V and J assigned. Such tables are incomplete; in checked studies, under half of the missing clones stem from an unresolved V gene, and the remainder is unexplained. V and J calls and clone size are as listed in that table; D and trimming were resolved from the DNA. The sample includes 99,000 or so clones, with over 90% observed a single time. The ten largest clones capture roughly 0.62% of the sample.

The investigation overall reported the following: Siplizumab significantly lowered the cumulative frequency of alloreactive sequences that could be traced to unstimulated CD4+ memory T cells. In reactions with siplizumab, an average of approximately 69% of mappable alloreactive CD4+ clones were Treg-derived, compared with around 30% in control reactions. For roughly 80-97% of proliferating CD4+ or CD8+ clones, no naive or memory phenotype could be assigned. Because sequences at frequencies below about 10^-5 were poorly captured, only a minor fraction of alloreactive clones could be mapped back to unstimulated subsets. Unstimulated naive T cells appeared to be more diverse than memory T cells, and naive cells seemed to make a substantial contribution to the alloresponse. Whether proliferating Tregs from siplizumab cultures were suppressive was not functionally confirmed.

On this clone: The specificity of this receptor is unknown. Per-base quality was not reported, and no clone a single base away is much larger than it.

The TCR sequence derives from a human donor in good health. The sequencing sample was made of Tregs sorted from blood.

CDR3 region: CASSAWDSKDTQYF. The nucleotides read TGTGCCAGCAGCGCCTGGGACAGTAAGGATACGCAGTATTTT. Here the chain combines TRBV2 and TRBJ2-3; 7 bases in between match TRBD1. Taken from the germline V gene, the CDR1 and CDR2 loops are SNHLY and FYNNEI. The cysteine opens and the phenylalanine closes a CDR3 of 14 amino acids. This entry keeps only the CDR3 DNA: 42 bases, framed from base 1. Here V drops 6 bases and J drops 6 bases, and the junction holds 9 bases not matched to any gene.